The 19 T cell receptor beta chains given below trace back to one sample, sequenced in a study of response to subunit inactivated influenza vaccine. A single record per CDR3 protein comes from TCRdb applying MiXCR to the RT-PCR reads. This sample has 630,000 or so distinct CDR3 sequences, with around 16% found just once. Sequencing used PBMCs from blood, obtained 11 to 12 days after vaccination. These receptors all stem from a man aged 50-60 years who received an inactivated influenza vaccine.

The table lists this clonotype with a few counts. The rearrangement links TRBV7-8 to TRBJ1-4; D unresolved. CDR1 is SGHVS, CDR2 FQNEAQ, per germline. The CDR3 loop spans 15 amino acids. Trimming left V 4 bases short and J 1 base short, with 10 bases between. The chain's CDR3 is CASSSRLGTNEKLFF. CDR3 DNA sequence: TGTGCCAGCAGCTCAAGATTGGGAACTAATGAAAAACTGTTTTTT.

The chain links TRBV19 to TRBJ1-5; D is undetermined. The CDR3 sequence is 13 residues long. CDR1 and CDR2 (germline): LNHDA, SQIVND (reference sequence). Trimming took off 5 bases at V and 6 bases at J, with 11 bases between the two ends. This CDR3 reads CASSLAGIQPQHF. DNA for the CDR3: TGTGCCAGTAGTCTCGCTGGGATTCAGCCCCAGCATTTT.

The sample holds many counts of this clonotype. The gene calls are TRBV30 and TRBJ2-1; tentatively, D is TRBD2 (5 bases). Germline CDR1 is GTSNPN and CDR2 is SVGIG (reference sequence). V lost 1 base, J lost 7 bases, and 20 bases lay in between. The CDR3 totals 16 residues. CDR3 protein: CAWSAEAESWWNEQFF. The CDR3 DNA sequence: TGTGCCTGGAGTGCGGAAGCGGAGTCATGGTGGAATGAGCAGTTCTTC. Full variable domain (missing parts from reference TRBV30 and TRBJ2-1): SQTIHQWPATLVQPVGSPLSLECTVEGTSNPNLYWYRQAAGRGLQLLFYSVGIGQISSEVPQNLSASRPQDRQFILSSKKLLLSDSGFYLCAWSAEAESWWNEQFFGPGTRLTVL.

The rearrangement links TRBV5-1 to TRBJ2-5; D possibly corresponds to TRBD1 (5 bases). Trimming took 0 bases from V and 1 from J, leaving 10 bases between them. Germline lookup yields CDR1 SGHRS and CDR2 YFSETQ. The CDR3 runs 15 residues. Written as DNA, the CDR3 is TGCGCCAGCAGCTTGGCTACAGGTAGCCAAGAGACCCAGTACTTC. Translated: CASSLATGSQETQYF.

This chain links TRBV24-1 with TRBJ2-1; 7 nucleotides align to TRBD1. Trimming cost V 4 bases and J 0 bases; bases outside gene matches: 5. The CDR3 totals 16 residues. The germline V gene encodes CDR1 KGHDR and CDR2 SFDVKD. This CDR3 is CATSDPDRASYNEQFF. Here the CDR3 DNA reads TGTGCCACCAGTGACCCCGACAGGGCCTCCTACAATGAGCAGTTCTTC.

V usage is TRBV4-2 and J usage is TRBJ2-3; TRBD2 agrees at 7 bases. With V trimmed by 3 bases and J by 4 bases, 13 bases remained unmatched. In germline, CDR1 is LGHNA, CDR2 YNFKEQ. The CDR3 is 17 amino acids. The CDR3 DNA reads TGTGCCAGCAGCCAGGAGGGGAGGGTTTGGGCCTCAGATACGCAGTATTTT. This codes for CASSQEGRVWASDTQYF.

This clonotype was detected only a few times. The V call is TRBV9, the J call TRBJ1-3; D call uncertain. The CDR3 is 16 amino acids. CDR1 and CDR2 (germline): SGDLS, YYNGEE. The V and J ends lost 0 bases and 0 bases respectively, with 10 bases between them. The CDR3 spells CASSVGAGNSGNTIYF. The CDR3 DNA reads TGTGCCAGCAGCGTAGGAGCAGGCAACTCTGGAAACACCATATATTTT.

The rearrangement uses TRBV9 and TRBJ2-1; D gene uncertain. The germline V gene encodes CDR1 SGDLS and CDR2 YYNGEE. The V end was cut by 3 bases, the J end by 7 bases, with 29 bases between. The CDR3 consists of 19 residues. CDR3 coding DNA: TGTGCCAGCAGCGCCCCAGCCGACGGTATCCCCAATAATCCTAATGAGCAGTTCTTC. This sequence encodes CASSAPADGIPNNPNEQFF.

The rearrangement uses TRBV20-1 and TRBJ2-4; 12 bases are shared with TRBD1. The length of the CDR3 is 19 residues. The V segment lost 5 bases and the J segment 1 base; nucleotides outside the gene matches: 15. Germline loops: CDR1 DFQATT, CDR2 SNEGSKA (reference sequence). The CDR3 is CSAEPIGTGGWGAKNIQYF. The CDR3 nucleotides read TGCAGTGCTGAGCCGATAGGGACAGGGGGCTGGGGGGCCAAAAACATTCAGTACTTC.

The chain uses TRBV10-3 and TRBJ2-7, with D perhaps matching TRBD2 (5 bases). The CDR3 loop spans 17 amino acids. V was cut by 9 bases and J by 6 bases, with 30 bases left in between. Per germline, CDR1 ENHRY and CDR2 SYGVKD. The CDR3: CAIGVRGNPPLFSEQYF. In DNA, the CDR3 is TGTGCCATTGGTGTACGGGGTAACCCTCCCCTTTTTAGCGAGCAGTACTTC.

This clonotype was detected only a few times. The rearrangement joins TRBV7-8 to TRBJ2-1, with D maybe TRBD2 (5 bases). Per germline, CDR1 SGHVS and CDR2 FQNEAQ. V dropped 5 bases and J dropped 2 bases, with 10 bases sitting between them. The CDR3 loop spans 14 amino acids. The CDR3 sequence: CASSRGPPYNEQFF. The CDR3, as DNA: TGTGCCAGCAGCCGAGGGCCTCCCTACAATGAGCAGTTCTTC.

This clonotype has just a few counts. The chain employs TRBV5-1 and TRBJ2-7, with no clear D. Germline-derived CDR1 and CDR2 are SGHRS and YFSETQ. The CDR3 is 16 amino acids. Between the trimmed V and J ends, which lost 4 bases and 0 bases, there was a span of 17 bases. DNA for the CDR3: TGCGCCAGCAGCCCGATCGGGCCTCCCAGCTCCTACGAGCAGTACTTC. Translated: CASSPIGPPSSYEQYF.

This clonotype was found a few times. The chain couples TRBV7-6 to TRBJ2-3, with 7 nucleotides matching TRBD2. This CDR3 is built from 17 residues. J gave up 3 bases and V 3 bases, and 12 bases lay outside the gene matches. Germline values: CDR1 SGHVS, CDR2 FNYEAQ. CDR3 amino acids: CASSFASAGAVTDTQYF. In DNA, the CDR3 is TGTGCCAGCAGCTTCGCCAGCGCGGGAGCCGTAACAGATACGCAGTATTTT.

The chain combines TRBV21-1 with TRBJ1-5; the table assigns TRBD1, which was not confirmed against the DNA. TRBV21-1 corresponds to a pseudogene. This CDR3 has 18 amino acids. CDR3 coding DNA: TGTGCCAGCAGCAAAGGGACAGGGGTGAGTCATAGCAATCAGCCCCAGCATTTT. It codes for CASSKGTGVSHSNQPQHF.

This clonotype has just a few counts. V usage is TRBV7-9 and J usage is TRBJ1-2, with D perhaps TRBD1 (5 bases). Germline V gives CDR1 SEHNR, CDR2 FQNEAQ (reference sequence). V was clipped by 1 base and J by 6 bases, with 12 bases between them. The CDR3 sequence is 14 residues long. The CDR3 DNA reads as TGTGCCAGCAGCTTAGAGTGGCAGGGCGATGGCTACACCTTC. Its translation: CASSLEWQGDGYTF. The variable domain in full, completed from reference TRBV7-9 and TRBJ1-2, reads DTGVSQNPRHKITKRGQNVTFRCDPISEHNRLYWYRQTLGQGPEFLTYFQNEAQLEKSRLLSDRFSAERPKGSFSTLEIQRTEQGDSAMYLCASSLEWQGDGYTFGSGTRLTVV.

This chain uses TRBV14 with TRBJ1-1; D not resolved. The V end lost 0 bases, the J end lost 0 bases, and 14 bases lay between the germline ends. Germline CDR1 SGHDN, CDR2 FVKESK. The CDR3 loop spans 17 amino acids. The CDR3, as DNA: TGTGCCAGCAGCCAAGATTTGTTGGTCAGAATGAACACTGAAGCTTTCTTT. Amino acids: CASSQDLLVRMNTEAFF.

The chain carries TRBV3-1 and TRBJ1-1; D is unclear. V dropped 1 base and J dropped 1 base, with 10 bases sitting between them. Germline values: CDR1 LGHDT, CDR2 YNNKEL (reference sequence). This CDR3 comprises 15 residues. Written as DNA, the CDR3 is TGTGCCAGCAGCCAAGTTTATCAGCCGAACACTGAAGCTTTCTTT. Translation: CASSQVYQPNTEAFF. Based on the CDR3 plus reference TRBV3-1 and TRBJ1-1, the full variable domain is DTAVSQTPKYLVTQMGNDKSIKCEQNLGHDTMYWYKQDSKKFLKIMFSYNNKELIINETVPNRFSPKSPDKAHLNLHINSLELGDSAVYFCASSQVYQPNTEAFFGQGTRLTVV.

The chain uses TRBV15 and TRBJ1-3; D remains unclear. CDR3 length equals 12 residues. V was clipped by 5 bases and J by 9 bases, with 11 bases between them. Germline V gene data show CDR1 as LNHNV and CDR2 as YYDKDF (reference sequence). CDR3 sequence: CATSYLEGTIYF. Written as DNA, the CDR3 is TGTGCCACCAGCTATTTGGAGGGCACCATATATTTT.

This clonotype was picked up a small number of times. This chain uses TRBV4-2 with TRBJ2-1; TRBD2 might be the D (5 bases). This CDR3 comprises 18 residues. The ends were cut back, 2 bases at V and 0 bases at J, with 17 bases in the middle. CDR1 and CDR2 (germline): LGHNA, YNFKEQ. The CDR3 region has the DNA TGTGCCAGCAGCCAATCCTGGATGGGGAGTAGCTCCTACAATGAGCAGTTCTTC. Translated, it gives CASSQSWMGSSSYNEQFF.